This paragraph reports one T cell receptor beta chain. This sample was taken from a study of Graves' ophthalmopathy and Graves' hyperthyroidism. Researchers took RNA transcripts and amplified TCR beta CDR3 regions from them. HTBI-primed first-round RT-PCR preceded second-round multiplex PCR. MiXCR, run by TCRdb on the multiplex PCR reads, gives a single entry per CDR3 protein. Of 200,000 to 250,000 distinct CDR3 sequences in the sample, roughly 21% were seen once. Trimming cost V 4 bases and J 4 bases; bases outside gene matches: 5. Per the germline V gene, CDR1 is LGHDT and CDR2 is YNNKEL (reference sequence). The CDR3 spans 14 residues.

This receptor was identified in a woman aged 50 to 60 with Graves' ophthalmopathy. What was sequenced was peripheral blood. The genes are TRBV3-1 and TRBJ2-5; 8 nucleotides match TRBD2. CDR3: CASSPTAGGETQYF. The CDR3 region has the DNA TGTGCCAGCAGCCCCACCGCGGGGGGAGAGACCCAGTACTTC.